The sequence of this T cell receptor (beta chain) was determined in a study of blood T cell repertoires in COVID-19. The wider study: Samples representing acute and convalescent COVID-19 were sourced from the United States, Italy and Spain. T cells, B-cell-depleted T cells, or PBMCs supplied cDNA or gDNA.

A few counts support this clone. In the authors' methods: Cell counts per sample came from amplifying reference gene primers. Data came from immunoSEQ multiplex PCR; TCRdb stores just in-frame clones and leaves some out. Clonal size and the V and J genes are those of that table, whereas D and trimming came from the DNA. The data show under 200,000 clones, approximately 74% seen once. From germline, CDR1 is LNHDA and CDR2 SQIVND (reference sequence). CDR3 length: 17 residues. V lost 7 bases to trimming and J lost 6 bases; unmatched junction nucleotides: 19. The receptor comes from a woman older than 75 with acute or convalescent COVID-19. Material for sequencing was peripheral blood. The chain joins TRBV19 to TRBJ2-3; 7 bases are shared with TRBD2. CDR3 sequence: CASTTEGLAGGGDTQYF. The CDR3 nucleotides are TGTGCCAGTACCACCGAGGGATTAGCGGGCGGAGGGGATACGCAGTATTTT.